The 23 T cell receptor beta chains listed next were all sequenced from one sample in a study of T-cell reconstitution after alpha-beta-depleted transplantation in children. The TCRbeta library incorporated unique molecular identifiers. TCRdb re-called the PCR reads with MiXCR, one entry per CDR3 protein. The sample includes around 500,000 distinct CDR3 sequences, under 25% of them seen just once. Sequencing used PBMCs, mostly from graft donor cells, obtained 360 days after TCRalphabeta/CD19-depleted stem cell transplant. These receptors were taken from a boy under two years old who had a stem cell transplant for acute myeloid leukemia, so the T cells may come from the graft donor.

This sequence joins TRBV7-9 and TRBJ2-7; D is perhaps TRBD1 (5 bases). Trimming took 5 bases from V and 1 from J, leaving 9 bases between them. The CDR3 spans 13 residues. Germline CDR1 reads SEHNR; CDR2 reads FQNEAQ (reference sequence). The CDR3 is CASSTRESYEQYF. The CDR3 DNA is TGTGCCAGCAGCACCAGGGAATCCTACGAGCAGTACTTC.

This clonotype was seen ten or more times. The rearrangement uses TRBV27 and TRBJ2-1; D is possibly TRBD1 (6 bases). Trimming removed 3 bases at V and 8 bases at J, with 17 bases between. In germline, CDR1 is MNHEY, CDR2 SMNVEV (reference sequence). There are 15 residues in the CDR3. For the CDR3, the DNA is TGTGCCAGCAGTTTCCGTTACAGGGAGAGGGATGAGCAGTTCTTC. This translates into CASSFRYRERDEQFF.

V usage is TRBV9 and J usage is TRBJ2-2; unclear D gene. The germline V and J ends were trimmed by 1 base and 3 bases, with 4 bases remaining between them. Germline CDR1 and CDR2: SGDLS and YYNGEE. The CDR3 totals 13 residues. The DNA of the CDR3 is TGTGCCAGCAGCGTACTAGACACCGGGGAGCTGTTTTTT. This sequence encodes CASSVLDTGELFF.

Only a few counts were recorded for this clonotype. This chain uses TRBV20-1 with TRBJ2-3; D is unclear. The CDR3 runs 13 residues. The germline CDR1 and CDR2 sequences are DFQATT and SNEGSKA (reference sequence). V was cut by 1 base and J by 2 bases, with 7 bases left in between. The DNA for the CDR3 is TGCAGTGCTAGAGGGGTCTTCACAGATACGCAGTATTTT. Translation gives CSARGVFTDTQYF.

There are many counts of this clonotype. V gene TRBV29-1 combines with J gene TRBJ2-1; TRBD2 might be the D (6 bases). Per germline, CDR1 SQVTM and CDR2 ANQGSEA. The CDR3 has 14 residues. Deletions cut 3 bases from V and 0 bases from J, with 9 bases between. In nucleotides, the CDR3 is TGCAGCGTTGATGGAGGGAGCTCCTACAATGAGCAGTTCTTC. It specifies CSVDGGSSYNEQFF.

V is TRBV2 and J is TRBJ2-1; 7 positions match TRBD2. Trimming cost V 7 bases and J 8 bases; bases outside gene matches: 5. The germline V gene has CDR1 SNHLY and CDR2 FYNNEI. This CDR3 spans 12 amino acids. This CDR3 reads CASKRDGDEQFF. The CDR3 DNA reads as TGTGCCAGCAAGCGGGATGGAGATGAGCAGTTCTTC.

The chain combines TRBV24-1 with TRBJ2-5; TRBD1 is a possible D gene (5 bases). Germline-derived CDR1 and CDR2 are KGHDR and SFDVKD. The CDR3 extends over 16 amino acids. The ends were cut back, 1 base at V and 5 bases at J, with 16 bases in the middle. The CDR3, as DNA: TGTGCCACCAGTGATTTTCGGCAGGGAAAGGGGGAGACCCAGTACTTC. This gives the protein CATSDFRQGKGETQYF.

This clonotype was seen repeatedly, ten times or more. The chain uses TRBV3-1 and TRBJ2-5; unclear D gene. Per germline, CDR1 LGHDT and CDR2 YNNKEL (reference sequence). The CDR3 has 12 residues. V lost 2 bases and J lost 2, with 3 bases in between. The CDR3 spells CASSQQQETQYF. DNA for the CDR3: TGTGCCAGCAGCCAACAACAAGAGACCCAGTACTTC.

The chain combines TRBV20-1 with TRBJ1-4; D not certain. The ends were cut back, 3 bases at V and 0 bases at J, with 14 bases in the middle. CDR1 is DFQATT, CDR2 SNEGSKA, per germline (reference sequence). The CDR3 length is 16 residues. The CDR3, as DNA: TGCAGTGCTAGCCGCCCCGGGAGTGCAACTAATGAAAAACTGTTTTTT. This codes for CSASRPGSATNEKLFF.

V usage is TRBV20-1 and J usage is TRBJ2-7; D is possibly TRBD2 (7 bases). This CDR3 spans 16 amino acids. Germline values: CDR1 DFQATT, CDR2 SNEGSKA (reference sequence). Trimming stripped 8 bases from V and 3 bases from J, with 26 bases between. CDR3 DNA sequence: TGCAGTCCCACGGGCGGGGGCGCCTCCCACTACTACGAGCAGTACGTC. Translated, it gives CSPTGGGASHYYEQYV.

The chain joins TRBV6-1 to TRBJ1-5; D is unclear. Trimming removed 8 bases from V and 1 base from J, with 12 bases in between. The CDR3 is made up of 14 amino acids. Germline V gene lookup returns CDR1 MNHNS and CDR2 SASEGT. CDR3 in amino acids: CASSFTASNQPQHF. The CDR3 coding sequence is TGTGCCAGCTCATTTACAGCGAGCAATCAGCCCCAGCATTTT.

This clonotype was seen a handful of times. V is TRBV4-1 and J is TRBJ1-5; 7 bases line up with TRBD1. V gave up 4 bases and J gave up 0 bases; unmatched junction bases: 9. The germline V gene has CDR1 MGHRA and CDR2 YSYEKL. There are 17 residues in the CDR3. The CDR3 nucleotides are TGCGCCAGCAGCCCAAGACAGGGTCCCTATAGCAATCAGCCCCAGCATTTT. It codes for CASSPRQGPYSNQPQHF.

This clonotype was observed once. The genes are TRBV3-1 and TRBJ1-4, with a tentative D call TRBD1 (5 bases). Trimming took off 3 bases at V and 8 bases at J, with 13 bases between the two ends. The CDR3 is made up of 14 amino acids. Germline V CDR1 and CDR2: LGHDT, YNNKEL (reference sequence). CDR3 in DNA: TGTGCCAGCAGCCATTCGTCAGGGTACGAAAAACTGTTTTTT. Translated: CASSHSSGYEKLFF. The full variable domain, its missing parts supplied by reference TRBV3-1 and TRBJ1-4, is DTAVSQTPKYLVTQMGNDKSIKCEQNLGHDTMYWYKQDSKKFLKIMFSYNNKELIINETVPNRFSPKSPDKAHLNLHINSLELGDSAVYFCASSHSSGYEKLFFGSGTQLSVL.

This clonotype has a handful of counts. This chain links TRBV20-1 with TRBJ2-2, with D possibly TRBD2 on 6 matching bases. The germline V gene has CDR1 DFQATT and CDR2 SNEGSKA (reference sequence). Trimming left V 6 bases short and J 4 bases short, with 18 bases between. The CDR3 sequence is 15 residues long. The CDR3 is CSARRDSIGTGELFF. The DNA of the CDR3 is TGCAGTGCCCGCCGGGACTCCATAGGCACCGGGGAGCTGTTTTTT.

This clonotype showed up many times. V and J are TRBV29-1 and TRBJ2-7; D is perhaps TRBD1 or TRBD2 (5 bases each). The V end lost 5 bases, the J end lost 3 bases, and 8 bases lay between the germline ends. CDR3 length: 11 residues. CDR1 and CDR2 from the germline V gene are SQVTM and ANQGSEA. In DNA form, the CDR3 reads TGCAGCGTTTGGGACGACTACGAGCAGTACGTC. This translates into CSVWDDYEQYV.

This clonotype has a handful of counts. The rearrangement joins TRBV29-1 to TRBJ2-5; 7 nucleotides line up with TRBD1. V was pared by 1 base and J by 1 base, with 6 bases of the junction left unmatched. The length of the CDR3 is 15 residues. From germline, CDR1 is SQVTM and CDR2 ANQGSEA. Here the CDR3 DNA reads TGCAGCGTTGAAGGTGGGGACAGCCTCCAAGAGACCCAGTACTTC. It codes for CSVEGGDSLQETQYF.

The chain uses TRBV5-1 and TRBJ2-3, with D tentatively TRBD2 (5 bases). CDR1 and CDR2 (germline): SGHRS, YFSETQ. Trimming stripped 3 bases from V and 2 bases from J, with 16 bases between. This CDR3 has 16 amino acids. CDR3 bases: TGCGCCAGCAGCTCGTGGACTGACCGACCCACAGATACGCAGTATTTT. Translation: CASSSWTDRPTDTQYF.

This clonotype was seen repeatedly, ten times or more. V gene TRBV7-2 combines with J gene TRBJ2-3; 8 bases are a match to TRBD2. The CDR3 is made up of 16 amino acids. The V gene end was trimmed by 2 bases and the J gene end by 4 bases; junction bases not matched to a gene: 8. Germline lookup yields CDR1 SGHTA and CDR2 FQGNSA. The CDR3 loop reads CASSLNGGGLPDTQYF. CDR3 in DNA: TGTGCCAGCAGCTTAAACGGGGGGGGCCTCCCAGATACGCAGTATTTT.

This clonotype was detected many times. The chain uses TRBV12-3 or TRBV12-4 and TRBJ2-5; 8 bases line up with TRBD1. Trimming took 7 bases from V and 5 from J; bases not matched to a gene: 6. The CDR3 totals 13 residues. The CDR3 is CASTVQGAETQYF. CDR3 nucleotide sequence: TGTGCCAGCACCGTGCAGGGGGCGGAGACCCAGTACTTC.

The genes are TRBV7-3 and TRBJ2-1; no reliable D call. The CDR3 spans 14 residues. Germline CDR1 SGHTA, CDR2 FQGTGA. Trimming took off 2 bases at V and 10 bases at J, with 15 bases between the two ends. CDR3 in amino acids: CASSLEPLTPEQFF. CDR3 DNA: TGTGCCAGCAGCTTAGAGCCGCTAACTCCCGAGCAGTTCTTC. The entire variable domain, with the rest obtained from reference TRBV7-3 and TRBJ2-1, is as follows: GAGVSQTPSNKVTEKGKYVELRCDPISGHTALYWYRQSLGQGPEFLIYFQGTGAADDSGLPNDRFFAVRPEGSVSTLKIQRTERGDSAVYLCASSLEPLTPEQFFGPGTRLTVL.

This clonotype was picked up many times. This sequence joins TRBV10-3 and TRBJ2-5; perhaps D is TRBD1 or TRBD2 (6 bases each). CDR3 length equals 13 residues. Trimming removed 2 bases at V and 5 bases at J, with 9 bases between. Germline values: CDR1 ENHRY, CDR2 SYGVKD. In DNA, the CDR3 is TGTGCCATCAGTGAGAAAGGGGGGGAGACCCAGTACTTC. Translating it yields CAISEKGGETQYF.

This clonotype was counted at least ten times. The chain joins TRBV12-3 or TRBV12-4 to TRBJ2-7; 13 positions match TRBD2. The V and J ends lost 5 bases and 5 bases, in that order; junction bases with no gene match: 3. CDR3 length: 14 amino acids. CDR3 nucleotide sequence: TGTGCCAGCAGTCGACTAGCGGGGGGCCACGAGCAGTACTTC. Amino acids: CASSRLAGGHEQYF.

This clonotype occurred a few times. The chain couples TRBV9 to TRBJ2-3, with D unresolved. Trimming cost V 4 bases and J 4 bases, with 13 bases left between them. Germline loops: CDR1 SGDLS, CDR2 YYNGEE. The CDR3 spans 14 residues. CDR3: CASSPLPAPDTQYF. The CDR3 DNA sequence: TGTGCCAGCAGCCCTCTCCCAGCGCCAGATACGCAGTATTTT.